The 13 T cell receptor beta chains presented below share a single source sample, sequenced in a study of sequential checkpoint blockade in melanoma (dated by TCRdb to between 2019 and 2020). Libraries were prepared through the immunoSEQ multiplex PCR assay. TCRdb stores this immuneACCESS table with in-frame sequences only. Part of the clones is absent; in the studies checked, under half of the shortfall reflects unresolved V genes, and no reason is known for the rest. The sample table holds about 13,000 clones, of which approximately 79% were seen once. Clones ranked in the top ten supply 45% to 65% of the sample. In the paper's terms, the treatment or condition label means: randomized to nivolumab then ipilimumab (arm A) or the reverse (arm B). Here the sequenced sample was CD8+ T cells sorted from blood (inferred from file names), taken from a patient given nivolumab and ipilimumab in sequence. The receptors were sampled from a human patient with melanoma. Some clones in this sample may be carry-over from other donors' samples.

The chain recombines TRBV7-3 with TRBJ1-2; D is ambiguous. Per the germline V gene, CDR1 is SGHTA and CDR2 is FQGTGA. V was trimmed by 2 bases and J by 1 base, leaving 14 bases between them. The CDR3 is 16 amino acids. For the CDR3, the DNA is TGTGCCAGCAGCTTACCTGATACTCCCCTTAACTATGGCTACACCTTC. Residues: CASSLPDTPLNYGYTF.

This rearrangement joins TRBV5-4 to TRBJ2-5; the match to TRBD2 covers 10 bases. The CDR3 has 14 residues. The V gene end was trimmed by 4 bases and the J gene end by 5 bases; junction bases not matched to a gene: 5. The germline V gene has CDR1 SGHNT and CDR2 YYREEE (reference sequence). The CDR3 reads CASSSGGAGETQYF. The CDR3 region has the DNA TGTGCCAGCAGCAGCGGGGGGGCGGGGGAGACCCAGTACTTC.

This chain joins TRBV15 and TRBJ2-1, with D possibly being TRBD1 (6 bases). V was trimmed by 9 bases and J by 7 bases, leaving 10 bases between them. Germline-derived CDR1 and CDR2 are LNHNV and YYDKDF (reference sequence). This CDR3 is 11 amino acids long. The CDR3 reads CATATGNEQFF. The DNA of the CDR3 is TGTGCCACGGCAACAGGGAATGAGCAGTTCTTC.

This clone was counted once. The chain recombines TRBV9 with TRBJ2-1; 10 bases match TRBD2. Germline values: CDR1 SGDLS, CDR2 YYNGEE. V trimming: 4 bases; J trimming: 4 bases; junction bases outside the gene matches: 11. This CDR3 is 17 amino acids long. DNA of the CDR3: TGTGCCAGCAGCCCCCGGGTTAGCGGGGGGCAGTACAATGAGCAGTTCTTC. The encoded protein is CASSPRVSGGQYNEQFF.

The chain combines TRBV19 with TRBJ2-1; D is ambiguous. CDR1 LNHDA and CDR2 SQIVND come from the germline V gene (reference sequence). The CDR3 is made up of 13 amino acids. V gave up 1 base and J gave up 9 bases, with 10 bases separating them. CDR3 region: CASSIGTGGEQFF. The CDR3 DNA is TGTGCCAGTAGTATAGGCACCGGTGGTGAGCAGTTCTTC. Full variable domain (remainder filled in from reference TRBV19 and TRBJ2-1): DGGITQSPKYLFRKEGQNVTLSCEQNLNHDAMYWYRQDPGQGLRLIYYSQIVNDFQKGDIAEGYSVSREKKESFPLTVTSAQKNPTAFYLCASSIGTGGEQFFGPGTRLTVL.

This clone was seen once. The V gene is TRBV29-1, the J gene TRBJ1-1; D possibly corresponds to TRBD1 (6 bases). Germline V gene data show CDR1 as SQVTM and CDR2 as ANQGSEA. The V end lost 5 bases, the J end lost 0 bases, and 13 bases lay between the germline ends. The CDR3 is 14 amino acids. The CDR3 bases are TGCAGCGTTCCCTTGACAGGCATGAACACTGAAGCTTTCTTT. It codes for CSVPLTGMNTEAFF.

The chain uses TRBV27 and TRBJ1-5; TRBD1 matches at 7 bases. Germline CDR1 reads MNHEY; CDR2 reads SMNVEV (reference sequence). The CDR3 runs 13 residues. The V gene end was trimmed by 10 bases and the J gene end by 1 base; junction bases not matched to a gene: 4. The CDR3 is CATKGGSNQPQHF. CDR3 DNA sequence: TGTGCCACCAAAGGGGGCAGCAATCAGCCCCAGCATTTT.

The chain is built from TRBV27 and TRBJ1-2; D is possibly TRBD1 (6 bases). The CDR3 is 15 residues long. Per the germline V gene, CDR1 is MNHEY and CDR2 is SMNVEV (reference sequence). The V end lost 4 bases, the J end lost 6 bases, and 18 bases lay between the germline ends. As DNA, the CDR3 is TGTGCCAGCAGTTCCGCAGGGGAGGGGTTTGATGGCTACACCTTC. Protein sequence: CASSSAGEGFDGYTF.

The chain combines TRBV18 with TRBJ2-4; 7 nucleotides match TRBD1. CDR1 KGHSH and CDR2 LQKENI come from the germline V gene. The CDR3 consists of 19 residues. V lost 4 bases and J lost 2; bases outside the gene matches: 17. CDR3 nucleotides: TGTGCCAGCTCACTTCGCACAGGGGACGTTGTCAGAACCAAAAACATTCAGTACTTC. It encodes CASSLRTGDVVRTKNIQYF.

The chain has TRBV4-3 and TRBJ1-2; D possibly corresponds to TRBD1 (6 bases). CDR1 is LGHNA, CDR2 YSLEER, per germline. This CDR3 spans 17 amino acids. Trimming shortened V by 2 bases and J by 4 bases, and 20 bases separated the two germline ends. The CDR3 bases are TGCGCCAGCAGCCAAAACCCCGGGACAAGCAGCCCCTATGGCTACACCTTC. It encodes CASSQNPGTSSPYGYTF.

V is TRBV4-1 and J is TRBJ1-1; D is unclear. Trimming took 2 bases from V and 1 from J, leaving 5 bases between them. The CDR3 is 13 amino acids. Germline CDR1 MGHRA, CDR2 YSYEKL. The CDR3 protein is CASSQYKNTEAFF. The CDR3 DNA reads TGCGCCAGCAGCCAATACAAGAACACTGAAGCTTTCTTT.

The chain couples TRBV28 to TRBJ1-2; D not resolved. The CDR3 is made up of 14 amino acids. Between the trimmed V and J ends, which lost 2 bases and 2 bases, there was a span of 9 bases. Germline lookup yields CDR1 MDHEN and CDR2 SYDVKM. The CDR3 protein is CASSLDRVNYGYTF. The CDR3 DNA follows: TGTGCCAGCAGTTTAGACCGGGTGAACTATGGCTACACCTTC.

The CDR3 sequence is CASSQDEWRGNQPQHF. The CDR3 DNA sequence: TGCGCCAGCAGCCAAGATGAGTGGAGGGGCAATCAGCCCCAGCATTTT. V usage is TRBV4-3 and J usage is TRBJ1-5; the D is unclear. Germline V gene sequence: CDR1 LGHNA, CDR2 YSLEER. The CDR3 runs 16 residues. V was pared by 0 bases and J by 2 bases, with 11 bases between.